This T cell receptor beta chain was documented in a study of cytomegalovirus exposure and HLA in healthy donors. Study at large: Early released data had 65 million to 100 million unique TCRs, all coming from HLA-typed donors. Findings of the study overall: In a later analysis, HLA-C alleles had the fewest associated TCRs, DRB1 alleles the most. Sequencing likely generated an artifact that appeared as a cluster of highly shared sequence variants.

A multiplex PCR was run with 60 Vbeta primers and 13 Jbeta primers. Method: immunoSEQ multiplex PCR; TCRdb's copy keeps in-frame clones and lacks some. The data include under 70,000 clones; the top ten clones carry less than 15%. Germline CDR1 reads PRHDT; CDR2 reads FYEKMQ (reference sequence). The CDR3 has 14 amino acids. The V end lost 3 bases, the J end lost 6 bases, and 11 bases lay between the germline ends. Turning to this clone: The antigen is undetermined.

The specimen was PBMCs. This chain joins TRBV13 and TRBJ1-4; the D gene is possibly TRBD1 (5 bases). The sequence was obtained from a woman in her twenties or thirties in good health and CMV-seropositive. This CDR3 is CASSFGAGDEKLFF. Written as DNA, the CDR3 is TGTGCCAGCAGCTTTGGCGCGGGGGATGAAAAACTGTTTTTT.